The 6 T cell receptor beta chains reported below all come from one sample, sequenced in a study of T-cell memory formation after mild COVID-19. TCRdb processed the 5' RACE reads anew with MiXCR; each CDR3 protein has one entry. There are approximately 400,000 distinct CDR3 sequences in the sample; about a sixth occur only once, and roughly a fifth lies in the top ten. Sequences were obtained from PBMCs or a T cell subset sorted from them (not recorded which). These TCRs come from a man aged 18-30 years who had mild COVID-19 (a few samples of this study predate the infection). Cell type and time point are not known.

This clonotype was observed a few times. This sequence joins TRBV12-3 or TRBV12-4 and TRBJ1-1; 7 bases are shared with TRBD1. With V trimmed by 1 base and J by 0 bases, 5 bases remained unmatched. CDR3 length: 16 residues. CDR3 loop: CASSLGQGGVNTEAFF. The CDR3, as DNA: TGTGCCAGCAGTTTAGGACAGGGTGGGGTGAACACTGAAGCTTTCTTT.

This chain links TRBV7-8 with TRBJ1-4; D gene uncertain. The length of the CDR3 is 15 residues. V was shortened by 1 base and J by 8 bases, with 14 bases between the two germline ends. In germline, CDR1 is SGHVS, CDR2 FQNEAQ. The DNA for the CDR3 is TGTGCCAGCAGCTTAGTCGGGGAGGCCCTAGAAAAACTGTTTTTT. Residues: CASSLVGEALEKLFF.

The rearrangement joins TRBV15 to TRBJ2-7, with D hard to call. CDR1 is LNHNV, CDR2 YYDKDF, per germline (reference sequence). V was cut by 0 bases and J by 6 bases, with 15 bases left in between. This CDR3 is built from 15 residues. In nucleotides, the CDR3 is TGTGCCACCAGCAGAGATCTGACCGCGCCGAGCGAGCAGTACGTC. Its protein is CATSRDLTAPSEQYV.

The rearrangement links TRBV27 to TRBJ1-6; D unresolved. The germline V gene encodes CDR1 MNHEY and CDR2 SMNVEV (reference sequence). The CDR3 extends over 17 amino acids. V lost 0 bases and J 2 bases, leaving 11 bases between the germline ends. The CDR3 sequence: CASSLSPPGTYNSPLHF. In DNA form, the CDR3 reads TGTGCCAGCAGTTTATCCCCCCCGGGCACCTATAATTCACCCCTCCACTTT.

This clonotype was seen a few times. V gene TRBV20-1 combines with J gene TRBJ1-1, with D possibly being TRBD1 (6 bases). V was trimmed by 2 bases and J by 10 bases, leaving 14 bases between them. The CDR3 extends over 12 amino acids. Germline V gene sequence: CDR1 DFQATT, CDR2 SNEGSKA (reference sequence). The CDR3 loop is CSARQDRGAAFF. The CDR3 DNA sequence: TGCAGTGCTAGACAGGACAGAGGGGCAGCTTTCTTT.

This chain connects TRBV7-2 to TRBJ2-5; a possible D gene is TRBD1 (6 bases). V lost 7 bases and J lost 5, with 14 bases in between. CDR3 length: 13 residues. The V gene's germline CDR1 is SGHTA and CDR2 FQGNSA. Here the CDR3 DNA reads TGTGCCAGCACCCGAACAGGGTCGGAGACCCAGTACTTC. Its translation is CASTRTGSETQYF.